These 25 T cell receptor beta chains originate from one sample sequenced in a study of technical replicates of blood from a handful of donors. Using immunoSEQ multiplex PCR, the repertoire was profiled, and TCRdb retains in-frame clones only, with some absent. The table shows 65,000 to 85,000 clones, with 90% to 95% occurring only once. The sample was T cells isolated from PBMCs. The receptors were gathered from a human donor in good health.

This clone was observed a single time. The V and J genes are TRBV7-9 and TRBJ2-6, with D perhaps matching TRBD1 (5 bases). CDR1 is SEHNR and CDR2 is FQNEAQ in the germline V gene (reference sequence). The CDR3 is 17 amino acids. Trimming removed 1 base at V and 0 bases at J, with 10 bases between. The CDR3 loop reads CASSLEGSPSGANVLTF. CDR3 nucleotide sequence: TGTGCCAGCAGCTTAGAGGGGTCCCCCTCTGGGGCCAACGTCCTGACTTTC.

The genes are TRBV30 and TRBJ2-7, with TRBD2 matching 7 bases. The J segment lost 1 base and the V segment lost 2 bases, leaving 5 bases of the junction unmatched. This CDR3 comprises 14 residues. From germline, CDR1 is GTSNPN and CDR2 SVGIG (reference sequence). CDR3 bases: TGTGCCTGGAGTATGAGCGGGACGTCCTACGAGCAGTACTTC. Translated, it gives CAWSMSGTSYEQYF.

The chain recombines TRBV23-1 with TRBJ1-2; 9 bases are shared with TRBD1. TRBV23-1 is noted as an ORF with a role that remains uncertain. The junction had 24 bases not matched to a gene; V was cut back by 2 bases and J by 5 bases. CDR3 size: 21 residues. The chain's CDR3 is CASSQIGQGIPFPPVNYGYTF. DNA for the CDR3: TGCGCCAGCAGTCAAATCGGACAGGGGATACCCTTCCCCCCCGTAAATTATGGCTACACCTTC.

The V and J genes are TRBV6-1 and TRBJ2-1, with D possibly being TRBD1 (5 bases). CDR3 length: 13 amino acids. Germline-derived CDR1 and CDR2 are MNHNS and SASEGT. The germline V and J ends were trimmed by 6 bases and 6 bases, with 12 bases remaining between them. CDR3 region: CASRQEFSNEQFF. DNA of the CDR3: TGTGCCAGCAGACAGGAGTTTAGCAATGAGCAGTTCTTC.

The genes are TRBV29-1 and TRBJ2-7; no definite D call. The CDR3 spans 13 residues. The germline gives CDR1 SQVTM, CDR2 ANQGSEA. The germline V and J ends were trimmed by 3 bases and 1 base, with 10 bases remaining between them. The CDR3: CSVDTAESYEQYF. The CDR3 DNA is TGCAGCGTTGACACAGCTGAGTCCTACGAGCAGTACTTC.

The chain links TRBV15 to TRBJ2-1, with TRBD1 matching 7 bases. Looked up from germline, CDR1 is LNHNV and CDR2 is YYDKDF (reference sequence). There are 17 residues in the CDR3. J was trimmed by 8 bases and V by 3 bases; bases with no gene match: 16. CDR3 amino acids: CATSREGTGARGDEQFF. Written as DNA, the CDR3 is TGTGCCACCAGCAGGGAAGGTACAGGGGCGAGGGGAGATGAGCAGTTCTTC.

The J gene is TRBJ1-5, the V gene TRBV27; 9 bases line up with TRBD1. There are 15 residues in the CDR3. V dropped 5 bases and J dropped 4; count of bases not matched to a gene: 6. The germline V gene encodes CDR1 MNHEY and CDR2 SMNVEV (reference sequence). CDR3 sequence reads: CASSIQGASNQPQHF. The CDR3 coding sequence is TGTGCCAGCAGTATACAGGGGGCCAGTAATCAGCCCCAGCATTTT.

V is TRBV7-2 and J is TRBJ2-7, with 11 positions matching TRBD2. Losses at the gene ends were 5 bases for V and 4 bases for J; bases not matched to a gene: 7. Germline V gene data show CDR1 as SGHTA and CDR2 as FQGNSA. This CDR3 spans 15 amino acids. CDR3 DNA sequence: TGTGCCAGCAGCCCGACTAGCGGGAACGTATACGAGCAGTACTTC. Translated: CASSPTSGNVYEQYF.

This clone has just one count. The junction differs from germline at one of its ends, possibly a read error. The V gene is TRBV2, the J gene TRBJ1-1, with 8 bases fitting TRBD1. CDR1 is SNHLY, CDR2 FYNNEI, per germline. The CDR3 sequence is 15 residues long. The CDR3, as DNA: TGTGCCAGCAGAGAAGACAGGGGTATGAACACTGAAGCTTTCTTT. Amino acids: CASREDRGMNTEAFF.

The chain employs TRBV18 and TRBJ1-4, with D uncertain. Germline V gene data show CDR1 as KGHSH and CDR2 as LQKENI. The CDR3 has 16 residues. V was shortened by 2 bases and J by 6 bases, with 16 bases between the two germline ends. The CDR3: CASSPYKGGFDEKLFF. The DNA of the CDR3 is TGTGCCAGCTCACCATACAAGGGAGGCTTCGATGAAAAACTGTTTTTT.

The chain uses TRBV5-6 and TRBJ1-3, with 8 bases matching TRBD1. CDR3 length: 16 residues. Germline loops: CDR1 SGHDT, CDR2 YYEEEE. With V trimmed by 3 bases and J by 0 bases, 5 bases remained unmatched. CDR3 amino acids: CASSSDRGSSGNTIYF. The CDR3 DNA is TGTGCCAGCAGCTCCGACAGGGGTAGCTCTGGAAACACCATATATTTT. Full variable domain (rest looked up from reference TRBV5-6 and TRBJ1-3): DAGVTQSPTHLIKTRGQQVTLRCSPKSGHDTVSWYQQALGQGPQFIFQYYEEEERQRGNFPDRFSGHQFPNYSSELNVNALLLGDSALYLCASSSDRGSSGNTIYFGEGSWLTVV.

Here the CDR3 DNA reads TGTGCCAGCGGTTCCGGGAGCTCCTACAATGAGCAGTTCTTC. Translation: CASGSGSSYNEQFF. The chain employs TRBV6-1 and TRBJ2-1, with D tentatively TRBD2 (6 bases). Between the trimmed V and J ends, which lost 8 bases and 0 bases, there was a span of 11 bases. Germline V CDR1 and CDR2: MNHNS, SASEGT. The CDR3 runs 14 residues.

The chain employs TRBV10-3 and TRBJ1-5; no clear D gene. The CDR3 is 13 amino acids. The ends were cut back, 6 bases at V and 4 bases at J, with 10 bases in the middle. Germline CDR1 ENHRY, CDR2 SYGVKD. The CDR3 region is CAIRGSDNQPQHF. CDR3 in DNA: TGTGCCATCAGGGGCAGTGATAATCAGCCCCAGCATTTT.

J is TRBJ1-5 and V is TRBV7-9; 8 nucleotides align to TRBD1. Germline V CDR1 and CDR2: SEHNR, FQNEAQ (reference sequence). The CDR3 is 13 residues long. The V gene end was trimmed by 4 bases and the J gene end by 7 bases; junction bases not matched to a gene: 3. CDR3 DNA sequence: TGTGCCAGCAGCTCTGGACAGGGCCAGCCCCAGCATTTT. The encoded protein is CASSSGQGQPQHF.

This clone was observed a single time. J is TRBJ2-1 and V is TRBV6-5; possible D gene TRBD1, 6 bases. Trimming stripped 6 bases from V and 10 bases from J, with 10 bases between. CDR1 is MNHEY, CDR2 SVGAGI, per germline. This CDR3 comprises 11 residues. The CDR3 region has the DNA TGTGCCAGCAGAGCCGGGACAGAGCAGTTCTTC. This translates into CASRAGTEQFF.

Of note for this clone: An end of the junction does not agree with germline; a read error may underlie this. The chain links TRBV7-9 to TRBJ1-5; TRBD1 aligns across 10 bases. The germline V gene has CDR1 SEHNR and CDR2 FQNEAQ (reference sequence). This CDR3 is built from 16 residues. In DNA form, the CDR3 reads TGTGCCAGCAGCTCGGGACAGGGGTTGGGCAATCATCCCCAGCATTTT. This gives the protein CASSSGQGLGNHPQHF.

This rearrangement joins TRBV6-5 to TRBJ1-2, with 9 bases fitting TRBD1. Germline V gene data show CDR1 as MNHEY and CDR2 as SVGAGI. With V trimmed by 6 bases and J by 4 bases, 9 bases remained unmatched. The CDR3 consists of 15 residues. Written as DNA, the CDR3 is TGTGCCAGCAGCACCGGGACAGGGAAGGGCTATGGCTACACCTTC. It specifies CASSTGTGKGYGYTF.

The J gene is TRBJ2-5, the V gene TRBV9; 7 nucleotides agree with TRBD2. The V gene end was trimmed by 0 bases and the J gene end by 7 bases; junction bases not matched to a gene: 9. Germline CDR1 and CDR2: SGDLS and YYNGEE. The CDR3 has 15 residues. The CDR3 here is CASSVAASGVMTQYF. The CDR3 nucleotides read TGTGCCAGCAGCGTAGCGGCTAGCGGAGTGATGACCCAGTACTTC.

Here the CDR3 DNA reads TGTGCCAGCTTAGCGGGCGAGGACAACTACGAGCAGTACTTC. Translated: CASLAGEDNYEQYF. The V and J genes are TRBV7-8 and TRBJ2-7; 7 bases line up with TRBD2. Losses at the gene ends were 8 bases for V and 3 bases for J; bases not matched to a gene: 10. Germline V CDR1 and CDR2: SGHVS, FQNEAQ. CDR3 length: 14 residues.

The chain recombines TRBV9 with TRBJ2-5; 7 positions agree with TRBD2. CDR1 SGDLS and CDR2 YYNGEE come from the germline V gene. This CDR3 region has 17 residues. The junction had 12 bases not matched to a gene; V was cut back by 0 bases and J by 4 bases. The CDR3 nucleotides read TGTGCCAGCAGCGTAGGCTCGAAAGCGGGATATAGAGAGACCCAGTACTTC. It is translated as CASSVGSKAGYRETQYF.

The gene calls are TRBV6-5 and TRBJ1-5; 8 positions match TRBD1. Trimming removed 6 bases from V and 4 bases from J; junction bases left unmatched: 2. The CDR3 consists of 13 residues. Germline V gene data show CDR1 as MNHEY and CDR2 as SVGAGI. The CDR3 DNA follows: TGTGCCAGCAGCCGGACAGGGAATCAGCCCCAGCATTTT. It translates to CASSRTGNQPQHF.

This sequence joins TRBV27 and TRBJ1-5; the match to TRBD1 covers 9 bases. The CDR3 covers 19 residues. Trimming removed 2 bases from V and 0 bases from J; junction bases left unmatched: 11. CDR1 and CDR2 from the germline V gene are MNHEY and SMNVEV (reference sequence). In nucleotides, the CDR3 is TGTGCCAGCAGTTTAGTATCCGGGACAGGGAAATTTAGCAATCAGCCCCAGCATTTT. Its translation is CASSLVSGTGKFSNQPQHF.

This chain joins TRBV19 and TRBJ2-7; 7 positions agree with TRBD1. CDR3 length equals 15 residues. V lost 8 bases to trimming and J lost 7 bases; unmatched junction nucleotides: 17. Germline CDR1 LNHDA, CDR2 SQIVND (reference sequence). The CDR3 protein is CASRPGQSFLKEQYF. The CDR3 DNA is TGTGCCAGTCGGCCGGGACAGTCGTTCCTAAAGGAGCAGTACTTC.

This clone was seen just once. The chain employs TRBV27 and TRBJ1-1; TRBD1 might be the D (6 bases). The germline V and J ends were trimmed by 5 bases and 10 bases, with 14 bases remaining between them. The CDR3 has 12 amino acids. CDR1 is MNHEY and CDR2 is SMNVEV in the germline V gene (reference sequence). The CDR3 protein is CASSPLGGRAFF. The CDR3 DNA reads TGTGCCAGCAGTCCTTTAGGGGGAAGAGCTTTCTTT.

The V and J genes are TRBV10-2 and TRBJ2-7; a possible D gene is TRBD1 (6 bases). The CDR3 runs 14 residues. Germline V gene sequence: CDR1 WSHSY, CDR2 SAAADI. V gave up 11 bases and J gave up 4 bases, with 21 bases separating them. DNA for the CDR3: TGCGCCTCCGACCGGGCCCCGAGGGGGTACGAGCAGTACTTC. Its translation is CASDRAPRGYEQYF.